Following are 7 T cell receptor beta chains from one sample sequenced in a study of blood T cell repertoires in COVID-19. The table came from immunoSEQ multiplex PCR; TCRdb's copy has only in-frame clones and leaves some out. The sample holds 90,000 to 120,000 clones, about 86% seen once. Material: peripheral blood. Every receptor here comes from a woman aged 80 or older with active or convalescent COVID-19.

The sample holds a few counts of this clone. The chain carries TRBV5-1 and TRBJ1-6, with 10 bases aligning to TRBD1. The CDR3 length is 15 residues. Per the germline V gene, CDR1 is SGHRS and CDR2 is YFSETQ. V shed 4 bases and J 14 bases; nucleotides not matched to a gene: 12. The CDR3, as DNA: TGCGCCAGCAGCCCTACCGGGACAGGGGCCAAGTCCCTCCACTTT. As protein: CASSPTGTGAKSLHF.

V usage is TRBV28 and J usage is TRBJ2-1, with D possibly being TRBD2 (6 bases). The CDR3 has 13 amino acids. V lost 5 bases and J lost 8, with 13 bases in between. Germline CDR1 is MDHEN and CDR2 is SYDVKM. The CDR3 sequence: CASSIEEGYEQFF. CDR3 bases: TGTGCCAGCAGTATCGAGGAGGGCTATGAGCAGTTCTTC.

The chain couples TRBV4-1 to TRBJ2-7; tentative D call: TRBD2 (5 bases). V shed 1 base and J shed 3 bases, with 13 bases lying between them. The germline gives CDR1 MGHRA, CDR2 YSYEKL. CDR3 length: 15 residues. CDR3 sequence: CASSQGQLVGYEQYF. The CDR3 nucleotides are TGCGCCAGCAGCCAAGGTCAACTAGTGGGCTACGAGCAGTACTTC.

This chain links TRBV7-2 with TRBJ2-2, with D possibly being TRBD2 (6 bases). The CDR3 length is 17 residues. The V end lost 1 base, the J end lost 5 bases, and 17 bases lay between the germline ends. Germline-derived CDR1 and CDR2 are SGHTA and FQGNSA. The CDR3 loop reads CASSLVGGAGKTGELFF. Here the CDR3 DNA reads TGTGCCAGCAGCTTAGTTGGTGGGGCGGGAAAGACCGGGGAGCTGTTTTTT.

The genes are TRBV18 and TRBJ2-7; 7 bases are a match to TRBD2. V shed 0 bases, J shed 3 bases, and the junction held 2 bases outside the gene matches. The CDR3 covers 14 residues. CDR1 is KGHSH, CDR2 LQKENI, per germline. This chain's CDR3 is CASSPPAGFYEQYF. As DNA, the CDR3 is TGTGCCAGCTCACCACCAGCGGGGTTCTACGAGCAGTACTTC.

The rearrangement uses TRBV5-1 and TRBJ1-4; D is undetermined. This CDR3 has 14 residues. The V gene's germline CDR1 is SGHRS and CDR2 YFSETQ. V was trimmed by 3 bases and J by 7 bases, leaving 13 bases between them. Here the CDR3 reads CASSSRGKSEKLFF. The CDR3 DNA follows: TGCGCCAGCAGCTCTCGAGGGAAGAGTGAAAAACTGTTTTTT. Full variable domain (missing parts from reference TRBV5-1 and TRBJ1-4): KAGVTQTPRYLIKTRGQQVTLSCSPISGHRSVSWYQQTPGQGLQFLFEYFSETQRNKGNFPGRFSGRQFSNSRSEMNVSTLELGDSALYLCASSSRGKSEKLFFGSGTQLSVL.

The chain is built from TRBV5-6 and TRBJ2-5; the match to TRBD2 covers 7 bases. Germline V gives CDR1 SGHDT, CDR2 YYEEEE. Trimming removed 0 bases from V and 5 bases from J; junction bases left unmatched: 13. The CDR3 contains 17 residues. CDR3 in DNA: TGTGCCAGCAGCTTGGCGTGGGCGGGCGGGAGCTTGGAGACCCAGTACTTC. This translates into CASSLAWAGGSLETQYF.